This TCR beta chain derives from a study of identical twins. Regarding the study as a whole: There were fewer insertions in abundant cord blood beta clonotypes, but memory repertoires showed no such pattern.

TCRdb ran MiXCR on the 5' RACE reads and lists one entry per CDR3 protein. The sample records a few hundred thousand distinct CDR3 sequences, approximately 9.6% being singletons. Trimming shortened V by 5 bases and J by 4 bases, and 9 bases separated the two germline ends. CDR1 and CDR2 from the germline V gene are KGHSH and LQKENI. CDR3 length: 13 residues. This clonotype was observed a handful of times. Its antigen remains unidentified. The same data also went into a second study, on yellow fever vaccine responses in identical twins.

This TCR derives from a woman aged 18-29 years in good health. The genes are TRBV18 and TRBJ2-1, with D hard to call. The sample taken for sequencing was PBMCs. The CDR3 region is CASSNTIYNEQFF. The CDR3 nucleotides are TGTGCCAGCTCAAATACGATATACAATGAGCAGTTCTTC.